A selection of T cell receptor beta chains follows, all from one sample in a study of OX40 agonist ivuxolimab in advanced cancers. Clones were sequenced by immunoSEQ multiplex PCR, and TCRdb holds only the in-frame ones, with some missing. The repertoire has 60,000 to 75,000 clones, almost 90% of them found once; the top ten carry about 2.2%. The sequencing used CD4+ or CD8+ T cells sorted from blood, collected in a trial of the OX40 agonist ivuxolimab. These receptors were collected from an adult with an advanced solid tumor such as melanoma, head and neck, liver or kidney cancer. Both conserved end residues are part of each CDR3. Each record gives: clone size, J gene, V gene, D gene, CDR3 protein, CDR3 DNA. The D gene is left open where the match is weak. Size values are once, few and many counts, or a class for expanded clones, and some rows have none.

.,TRBJ2-2,TRBV7-3,.,CASGIQGPRAGELFF,TGTGCCAGCGGTATTCAAGGGCCGAGGGCCGGGGAGCTGTTTTTT
.,TRBJ1-2,TRBV6-5,.,CASSRVLTSGDGYTF,TGTGCCAGCAGCCGCGTACTCACGTCAGGGGATGGCTACACCTTC
few,TRBJ1-1,TRBV6-5,.,CASSVQMNTEAFF,TGTGCCAGCAGTGTCCAGATGAACACTGAAGCTTTCTTT
few,TRBJ2-1,TRBV5-1,.,CASRDLVEQFF,TGCGCCAGCAGAGATCTAGTTGAGCAGTTCTTC
.,TRBJ1-4,TRBV14,.,CASSLPALAGIEKLFF,TGTGCCAGCAGCCTCCCCGCCCTAGCAGGGATCGAAAAACTGTTTTTT
.,TRBJ1-1,TRBV4-1,TRBD1,CASSHADRDETEAFF,TGCGCCAGCAGCCATGCCGACAGGGATGAAACTGAAGCTTTCTTT
few,TRBJ1-1,TRBV14,.,CASSQERGTEAFF,TGTGCCAGCAGCCAAGAGAGGGGTACTGAAGCTTTCTTT
.,TRBJ1-5,TRBV19,TRBD1,CASTDRGRRQPQHF,TGTGCCAGCACCGACAGGGGGCGCCGCCAGCCCCAGCATTTT
.,TRBJ2-5,TRBV30,.,CAWSDQETQYF,TGTGCCTGGAGCGATCAAGAGACCCAGTACTTC
once,TRBJ2-3,TRBV9,.,CASSVRGLGADTQYF,TGTGCCAGCAGCGTAAGGGGTTTAGGGGCAGATACGCAGTATTTT
once,TRBJ2-4,TRBV2,.,CASSEEDQRGNIQYF,TGTGCCAGCAGTGAAGAGGACCAGAGGGGAAACATTCAGTACTTC
.,TRBJ2-3,TRBV10-1,.,CASSAPSTDTQYF,TGCGCCAGCAGCGCACCCTCAACAGATACGCAGTATTTT
.,TRBJ2-1,TRBV9,TRBD2,CASSGVSSGVRTNNEQFF,TGTGCCAGCAGCGGGGTTAGTAGCGGGGTCCGGACCAACAATGAGCAGTTCTTC
.,TRBJ1-4,TRBV4-1,.,CASSPNQGYEKLFF,TGCGCCAGCAGCCCTAATCAAGGATATGAAAAACTGTTTTTT
.,TRBJ2-5,TRBV19,.,CASSIGGQVQETQYF,TGTGCCAGTAGTATAGGGGGGCAGGTCCAAGAGACCCAGTACTTC
.,TRBJ1-2,TRBV7-8,TRBD1,CASSSDRSYGYTF,TGTGCCAGCAGCTCGGACAGGTCTTATGGCTACACCTTC
.,TRBJ1-1,TRBV6-1,.,CASSGGTYMNTEAFF,TGTGCCAGCAGTGGAGGGACATATATGAACACTGAAGCTTTCTTT
.,TRBJ1-3,TRBV2,TRBD1,CASSDAGGKLSNTIYF,TGTGCCAGCAGTGACGCAGGGGGGAAACTGTCAAACACCATATATTTT
.,TRBJ2-5,TRBV21-1,.,CASPPSPGQGSWETQYF,TGTGCCAGCCCGCCTTCACCGGGACAGGGTTCGTGGGAGACCCAGTACTTC
.,TRBJ1-4,TRBV30,.,CAWSTGTNPKLFF,TGTGCCTGGAGTACCGGGACTAACCCAAAACTGTTTTTT
.,TRBJ2-7,TRBV5-3,TRBD1,CARSTGTGPLGWGYEQYF,TGTGCCAGAAGCACCGGGACAGGACCGCTGGGGTGGGGCTACGAGCAGTACTTC
.,TRBJ2-3,TRBV9,.,CASSVVMQPDTQYF,TGTGCCAGCAGCGTAGTGATGCAGCCAGATACGCAGTATTTT
.,TRBJ2-7,TRBV6-5,TRBD2,CASRGGLGLSYEQYF,TGTGCCAGCAGGGGGGGACTAGGCCTTTCCTACGAGCAGTACTTC
.,TRBJ2-7,TRBV29-1,.,CSVGTGKGEQYF,TGCAGCGTTGGTACAGGGAAAGGCGAGCAGTACTTC
.,TRBJ2-7,TRBV10-3,.,CAIRSARTSSYEQYF,TGTGCCATCCGTTCAGCCCGGACCTCCTCCTACGAGCAGTACTTC
.,TRBJ2-7,TRBV5-1,TRBD2,CASSLVASGIYEQYF,TGCGCCAGCAGCTTGGTGGCTAGCGGTATCTACGAGCAGTACTTC
.,TRBJ2-7,TRBV4-1,.,CASSVGGPPYEQYF,TGCGCCAGCAGCGTGGGGGGGCCCCCCTACGAGCAGTACTTC
.,TRBJ2-3,TRBV5-5,.,CASSLLGGRDTQYF,TGTGCCAGCAGCTTACTAGGAGGTAGGGATACGCAGTATTTT
.,TRBJ2-7,TRBV2,TRBD2,CASSEVASGTSSEQYF,TGTGCCAGCAGTGAGGTTGCTAGCGGCACATCATCCGAGCAGTACTTC
once,TRBJ2-6,TRBV5-4,TRBD2,CASGLAASGANVLTF,TGTGCGTCGGGGCTAGCGGCTTCTGGGGCCAACGTCCTGACTTTC
once,TRBJ1-2,TRBV28,.,CASTQLGEGYGYTF,TGTGCCAGCACCCAACTCGGGGAGGGCTATGGCTACACCTTC
once,TRBJ1-1,TRBV10-3,.,CAISENQGVMNTEAFF,TGTGCCATCAGTGAGAACCAGGGTGTTATGAACACTGAAGCTTTCTTT
.,TRBJ2-1,TRBV9,.,CASSVEVVSYNEQFF,TGTGCCAGCAGCGTAGAAGTAGTCTCCTACAATGAGCAGTTCTTC
once,TRBJ2-7,TRBV6-6,TRBD2,CASSYSRREPSYEQYF,TGTGCCAGCAGTTACTCGAGGCGGGAGCCATCCTACGAGCAGTACTTC
.,TRBJ2-7,TRBV30,TRBD1,CAWSDQGAGEQYF,TGTGCCTGGAGTGACCAGGGGGCGGGCGAGCAGTACTTC
.,TRBJ2-7,TRBV11-3,.,CASSSGGDYEQYF,TGTGCCAGCAGCTCGGGCGGGGACTACGAGCAGTACTTC
.,TRBJ2-7,TRBV5-1,TRBD2,CASSFSSGASSYEQYF,TGCGCCAGCAGCTTCTCTAGCGGGGCGAGCTCCTACGAGCAGTACTTC
.,TRBJ2-7,TRBV10-3,.,CAISESRGGNEQYF,TGTGCCATCAGTGAGAGCAGGGGAGGCAACGAGCAGTACTTC
.,TRBJ2-5,TRBV6-6,.,CASSETVQETQYF,TGTGCCAGCAGCGAGACCGTGCAAGAGACCCAGTACTTC
.,TRBJ2-1,TRBV30,TRBD2,CAWSPGGGANNEQFF,TGTGCCTGGAGCCCGGGCGGGGGGGCAAACAATGAGCAGTTCTTC